Following are 21 T cell receptor beta chains from one sample sequenced in a study of T cells expressing NK-cell markers (dated by TCRdb to 2020 to 2022). Receptor libraries were prepared by 5' RACE. Sequencing relied on an Illumina HiSeq 2000. TCRdb reprocessed the reads, and each CDR3 protein sequence is entered once, without DNA. In this sample's table one finds over 200,000 distinct CDR3 sequences. Together, the top ten hold 0.3% to 0.45% of the sample. The material sequenced was blood T cells: a sorted CD56 or NKG2C T cell subset, CD4+ or CD8+ T cells, or bulk PBMC T cells (not recorded which). The receptors were gathered from a young man in good health. Donor details come from another sample of the same person, matched by shared clones.

V gene TRBV19 combines with J gene TRBJ2-7; TCRdb's assignment of TRBD1 cannot be checked, as there is no DNA. Germline V lookup: CDR1 LNHDA, CDR2 SQIVND (reference sequence). The CDR3 length is 13 residues. CDR3 sequence reads: CASSIDLGGEQYF. The full variable domain, in which reference TRBV19 and TRBJ2-7 provide the parts outside the CDR3, is DGGITQSPKYLFRKEGQNVTLSCEQNLNHDAMYWYRQDPGQGLRLIYYSQIVNDFQKGDIAEGYSVSREKKESFPLTVTSAQKNPTAFYLCASSIDLGGEQYFGPGTRLTVT.

The chain is built from TRBV6-2 or TRBV6-3 and TRBJ2-1; the D gene TCRdb calls, TRBD2, cannot be checked with no DNA. From germline, CDR1 is MNHEY and CDR2 SVGEGT. The CDR3 extends over 19 amino acids. CDR3 amino acids: CASSPYSRTSGSAYNEQFF.

The genes are TRBV20-1 and TRBJ2-1; TCRdb calls TRBD2, which cannot be checked without DNA. The CDR3 has 13 amino acids. Germline V gene sequence: CDR1 DFQATT, CDR2 SNEGSKA (reference sequence). This CDR3 reads CSEGLSSYNEQFF.

The V call is TRBV7-2, the J call TRBJ2-3. The length of the CDR3 is 15 residues. Germline V gene data show CDR1 as SGHTA and CDR2 as FQGNSA. CDR3 amino acids: CASSLVSTSTDTQYF.

The chain links TRBV7-2 to TRBJ2-1. The germline gives CDR1 SGHTA, CDR2 FQGNSA. This CDR3 spans 13 amino acids. CDR3 in amino acids: CASSSTLGNEQFF.

The rearrangement uses TRBV6-5 and TRBJ2-2; absent DNA, TCRdb's TRBD1 call cannot be checked. Germline assignment: CDR1 MNHEY and CDR2 SVGAGI. This CDR3 has 16 residues. CDR3 protein: CASSSAGTGGLGELFF.

J is TRBJ2-2 and V is TRBV7-9; TCRdb outputs TRBD1, but without DNA this stays unchecked. Germline lookup yields CDR1 SEHNR and CDR2 FQNEAQ (reference sequence). The CDR3 runs 16 residues. This CDR3 reads CASTEGTRGHTGELFF.

The rearrangement joins TRBV20-1 to TRBJ2-1; the D call from TCRdb, TRBD1, cannot be confirmed without DNA. Germline assignment: CDR1 DFQATT and CDR2 SNEGSKA (reference sequence). The CDR3 sequence is 18 residues long. The CDR3 spells CSARARGAPGTGYNEQFF.

The chain combines TRBV7-2 with TRBJ1-5; TCRdb lists TRBD1, though no DNA is available to test this call. This CDR3 spans 16 amino acids. Germline CDR1 reads SGHTA; CDR2 reads FQGNSA. CDR3 region: CASSLASPPPGQPQHF.

J is TRBJ2-5 and V is TRBV12-3 or TRBV12-4; as DNA is missing, the TRBD2 call by TCRdb cannot be tested. This CDR3 has 16 amino acids. CDR3 amino acids: CASSGPAERDQETQYF.

The chain couples TRBV20-1 to TRBJ2-7. The CDR3 has 11 residues. Germline V CDR1 and CDR2: DFQATT, SNEGSKA (reference sequence). The CDR3 reads CSARVRDEQYF.

This chain links TRBV29-1 with TRBJ2-1. There are 13 residues in the CDR3. Germline V gene sequence: CDR1 SQVTM, CDR2 ANQGSEA. CDR3 in amino acids: CSGRGGIYNEQFF.

The rearrangement uses TRBV12-3 or TRBV12-4 and TRBJ2-1; without DNA, the TCRdb call of TRBD1 cannot be checked. The CDR3 is 15 residues long. The CDR3 protein is CASTLEGEMLDEQFF.

The chain employs TRBV6-6 and TRBJ2-1; TCRdb names TRBD1, which stays unverified in the absence of DNA. Looked up from germline, CDR1 is MNHNY and CDR2 is SVGAGI (reference sequence). There are 12 residues in the CDR3. Here the CDR3 reads CAMSGTANEQFF.

The rearrangement uses TRBV20-1 and TRBJ2-3; the TCRdb call, TRBD2, lacks DNA for checking. The CDR3 contains 18 residues. Germline CDR1 DFQATT, CDR2 SNEGSKA (reference sequence). The CDR3 reads CSARDGASGRAVAVTQYF.

The chain employs TRBV29-1 and TRBJ2-1; the TCRdb D gene call, TRBD2, has no DNA to confirm it. The V gene's germline CDR1 is SQVTM and CDR2 ANQGSEA. This CDR3 comprises 14 residues. CDR3 protein: CSVCLSGRPNEQFF.

The rearrangement joins TRBV2 to TRBJ2-2; TCRdb's D call, TRBD2, is unchecked because there is no DNA. The CDR3 length is 15 residues. In germline, CDR1 is SNHLY, CDR2 FYNNEI. This chain's CDR3 is CASTRDSTRTGELFF.

The rearrangement links TRBV6-2 or TRBV6-3 to TRBJ2-3; TCRdb returns TRBD2, unconfirmable since there is no DNA. This CDR3 is 18 amino acids long. CDR1 is MNHEY, CDR2 SVGEGT, per germline. Here the CDR3 reads CASSYSGDFSGGTDTQYF.

V usage is TRBV29-1 and J usage is TRBJ2-2; TCRdb gives TRBD1 as the D gene, but with no DNA this cannot be confirmed. From germline, CDR1 is SQVTM and CDR2 ANQGSEA. The CDR3 extends over 15 amino acids. This CDR3 is CSVTSLGLGTGELFF.

The rearrangement links TRBV12-3 or TRBV12-4 to TRBJ1-3. The CDR3 is 15 residues long. The CDR3 loop is CASKGLSSSGNTIYF.

The rearrangement joins TRBV6-1 to TRBJ1-1; the D call of TRBD1 rests on TCRdb alone, since no DNA is present to check it. Germline CDR1 MNHNS, CDR2 SASEGT. This CDR3 contains 13 residues. CDR3 amino acids: CASSTGRSTEAFF.